This TCR beta chain comes out of a study of blood T cell repertoires in COVID-19. The wider study: There were acute and convalescent COVID-19 samples, and they came from the United States, Italy and Spain. Sources were T cells, B-cell-depleted T cells, or PBMCs; the material itself was cDNA or gDNA.

Authors' methods: Estimated nucleated cell counts came from reference gene primer amplification. The repertoire was sequenced with immunoSEQ multiplex PCR; TCRdb's copy has only in-frame clones and lacks some. That table supplies the V and J calls and clone size; D and trimming were determined from the DNA. Counted here are approximately 270,000 clones, about four fifths occurring once; the ten biggest clones make up less than 20%. V shed 1 base and J 8 bases; nucleotides not matched to a gene: 11. This CDR3 comprises 16 residues. CDR1 is LGHNA, CDR2 YSLEER, per germline. Those enrolled in Seattle joined during active infection and were followed longitudinally afterward.

Specimen: peripheral blood. The TCR was taken from a person aged 65 to 79 with COVID-19, enrolled during active disease. The chain carries TRBV4-3 and TRBJ2-1; TRBD2 matches at 7 bases. The CDR3 reads CASSQVGAGDFDEQFF. The CDR3 coding sequence is TGCGCCAGCAGCCAAGTCGGGGCGGGAGATTTCGATGAGCAGTTCTTC.